The rows below give T cell receptor beta chains drawn from one sample of a study of tumor and adjacent non-tumor tissue in lung cancer. TCRdb used MiXCR to reprocess the multiplex PCR reads, holding one entry per CDR3 protein. The table has 60,000 to 95,000 distinct CDR3 sequences, around four fifths seen once; the top ten hold less than 15%. Sequencing input: lung tumor tissue. These receptors were collected from a woman in her fifties or sixties with non-small cell lung cancer. Both conserved end residues are part of each CDR3. D genes are given only for firm matches. Rows give clone size only sometimes, using once, few, many, or a class for an expanded clone.

NA | TRBD1 | TRBJ2-7 | TRBV5-1 | CASSLNGQGIGDQYF | TGCGCCAGCAGCCTCAACGGACAGGGGATAGGCGATCAATACTTC
NA | NA | TRBJ2-7 | TRBV20-1 | CSASRPILLRDISYEQYF | TGCAGTGCTAGTCGACCCATCCTCCTGAGGGATATATCCTACGAGCAGTACTTC
NA | NA | TRBJ2-1 | TRBV11-1 | CVSSLRWGRYEQFF | TGTGTCAGCAGCTTAAGATGGGGCCGGTATGAACAGTTCTTT
NA | NA | TRBJ2-1 | TRBV12-3/TRBV12-4 | CASSLVGTIDNEQFF | TGTGCCAGCAGTTTAGTTGGGACCATAGACAATGAGCAATTCTTC
NA | TRBD1 | TRBJ2-1 | TRBV18 | CASSPPRDRASYNEQFF | TGTGCCAGCTCACCACCGAGGGACAGGGCCTCCTACAATGAGCAGTTCTTC
NA | NA | TRBJ2-1 | TRBV11-2 | CACGFGSADNEQFF | TGTGCCTGCGGCTTTGGTAGTGCCGACAATGAGCAGTTCTTC
NA | NA | TRBJ2-3 | TRBV6-1 | CASDDGEQTTQYF | TGTGCCAGCGACGACGGGGAGCAAACTACGCAGTATTTT
NA | NA | TRBJ1-5 | TRBV5-5 | CASSVNPDRTQPQHF | TGCGCCAGCAGCGTTAACCCGGACCGGACTCAGCCCCAGCATTTT
NA | TRBD2 | TRBJ2-1 | TRBV24-1 | CATSDPRHGFYREGPGEQFF | TGTGCCACCAGTGATCCGCGACATGGTTTTTACCGGGAGGGCCCTGGTGAGCAGTTTTTC
NA | NA | TRBJ2-5 | TRBV11-2 | CAGSLRTRTSLETKYF | TGTGCCGGCAGCCTCAGAACCCGAACTAGCCTGGAGACCAAGTACTTC
NA | TRBD2 | TRBJ2-1 | TRBV5-1 | CASSLASGLTYEQFF | TGCGCCAGTAGCCTGGCTAGCGGACTTACCTACGAGCAGTTCTTC
NA | NA | TRBJ2-5 | TRBV5-1 | CANSPVPGQETQYF | TGCGCCAACAGCCCAGTCCCGGGGCAAGAGACCCAGTATTTC
NA | NA | TRBJ1-4 | TRBV11-2 | CVSNLDIAGPDRITNEKPFF | TGTGTCAGCAACTTAGATATTGCAGGGCCGGATAGGATCACTAATGAAAAACCGTTTTTT
NA | TRBD2 | TRBJ2-1 | TRBV6-5 | CASTTSGLPYNEQFF | TGTGCCAGCACCACCTCGGGACTACCTTACAATGAGCAGTTCTTC
NA | NA | TRBJ2-3 | TRBV1 | CTSSQARSSKSTDTQYF | TGCACCAGCAGCCAAGCTCGGTCCTCTAAGAGCACAGATACGCAGTATTTT
NA | NA | TRBJ1-5 | TRBV4-1 | CASRRDELRRQPQHF | TGCGCCAGCCGCCGAGATGAACTACGGCGTCAGCCCCAGCATTTT
few | TRBD2 | TRBJ2-1 | TRBV4-2 | CASSREAGDPYNEQFF | TGTGCCAGCAGCCGAGAGGCGGGAGACCCCTACAATGAGCAATTCTTC
NA | NA | TRBJ1-2 | TRBV4-1 | CASSRERRPRGNGCTF | TGCGCCAGCAGCCGAGAGCGAAGGCCGAGAGGAAATGGCTGCACCTTC
NA | NA | TRBJ2-1 | TRBV19 | CASSLGVVGGFVDEQFF | TGTGCCAGTAGTCTCGGAGTAGTAGGGGGTTTTGTGGATGAGCAGTTCTTC
NA | TRBD2 | TRBJ2-7 | TRBV6-2/TRBV6-3 | CDSSYTGGGSYEQYF | TGTGACAGCAGTTACACGGGCGGGGGCTCCTACGAGCAGTACTTC
NA | TRBD2 | TRBJ2-1 | TRBV6-1 | CVSGEQMGGGNEQFF | TGTGTCAGCGGTGAACAGATGGGGGGGGGCAATGAGCAGTTCTTC